This entry lists 29 T cell receptor beta chains sequenced from one sample in a study of blood T cell repertoires in COVID-19. Only in-frame clones appear in the TCRdb table, and some are missing; sequencing was by immunoSEQ multiplex PCR. The sample lists a few hundred thousand clones; 88% were seen once. The sample taken for sequencing was PBMCs or T cells enriched from blood (not recorded which). The receptor source for this set is a woman aged 55 to 70 in a cohort exposed to, infected with or recovered from COVID-19 (not recorded which).

The rearrangement links TRBV7-6 to TRBJ1-1, with 7 bases that match TRBD1. This CDR3 has 14 amino acids. Germline lookup yields CDR1 SGHVS and CDR2 FNYEAQ. J lost 1 base, V lost 5 bases, and 4 bases had no gene match. DNA of the CDR3: TGTGCCAGCAGCCCGAGGACAGGGAACACTGAAGCTTTCTTT. This codes for CASSPRTGNTEAFF.

This chain uses TRBV28 with TRBJ1-1; TRBD1 is a possible D gene (5 bases). The V gene lost 3 bases and the J gene lost 6 bases, with 11 bases spanning the gap. The CDR3 is 13 amino acids. Germline loops: CDR1 MDHEN, CDR2 SYDVKM. CDR3 region: CASSFWAGPEAFF. CDR3 DNA sequence: TGTGCCAGCAGTTTTTGGGCAGGGCCTGAAGCTTTCTTT.

This sequence joins TRBV5-6 and TRBJ2-7; D remains unclear. V gave up 0 bases and J gave up 5 bases, with 12 bases separating them. CDR1 and CDR2 from the germline V gene are SGHDT and YYEEEE. The CDR3 extends over 14 amino acids. This chain's CDR3 is CASSLDLGWDEQYF. The CDR3 DNA is TGTGCCAGCAGCTTGGATTTGGGCTGGGACGAGCAGTACTTC.

The chain links TRBV18 to TRBJ2-4, with D possibly being TRBD1 (6 bases). The CDR3 runs 14 residues. Germline V gives CDR1 KGHSH, CDR2 LQKENI. The V and J ends lost 4 bases and 6 bases respectively, with 13 bases between them. This chain's CDR3 is CASSQGPRGNIQYF. In nucleotides, the CDR3 is TGTGCCAGCTCACAGGGGCCCAGGGGAAACATTCAGTACTTC.

V is TRBV9 and J is TRBJ1-3; TRBD1 is a possible D gene (6 bases). Germline lookup yields CDR1 SGDLS and CDR2 YYNGEE. The CDR3 has 15 residues. V lost 0 bases and J 0 bases, leaving 7 bases between the germline ends. The CDR3 region has the DNA TGTGCCAGCAGCGTAGGGACAGACTCTGGAAACACCATATATTTT. It translates to CASSVGTDSGNTIYF. Based on the CDR3 plus reference TRBV9 and TRBJ1-3, the full variable domain is DSGVTQTPKHLITATGQRVTLRCSPRSGDLSVYWYQQSLDQGLQFLIQYYNGEERAKGNILERFSAQQFPDLHSELNLSSLELGDSALYFCASSVGTDSGNTIYFGEGSWLTVV.

This chain links TRBV2 with TRBJ1-3; 8 bases match TRBD1. CDR1 is SNHLY and CDR2 is FYNNEI in the germline V gene. This CDR3 has 15 amino acids. V trimming: 4 bases; J trimming: 0 bases; junction bases outside the gene matches: 2. CDR3 residues: CASSGTGGSGNTIYF. The CDR3 nucleotides read TGTGCCAGCAGTGGTACAGGGGGCTCTGGAAACACCATATATTTT.

The genes are TRBV18 and TRBJ1-2; the match to TRBD1 covers 9 bases. Germline CDR1 KGHSH, CDR2 LQKENI. The CDR3 has 15 residues. The J segment lost 6 bases and the V segment lost 4 bases, leaving 9 bases of the junction unmatched. DNA of the CDR3: TGTGCCAGCTCACTCTCCCGGGACAGGGTGGATGGCTACACCTTC. Its protein is CASSLSRDRVDGYTF.

The chain joins TRBV27 to TRBJ2-7, with no clear D. The germline gives CDR1 MNHEY, CDR2 SMNVEV (reference sequence). The CDR3 sequence is 14 residues long. The ends were cut back, 3 bases at V and 3 bases at J, with 12 bases in the middle. CDR3 nucleotides: TGTGCCAGCAGTTTCCAACCTAGTTACTACGAGCAGTACTTC. Translating it yields CASSFQPSYYEQYF.

J is TRBJ1-2 and V is TRBV3-1 (or the pseudogene TRBV3-2); no clear D. The V gene's germline CDR1 is LGHDT and CDR2 YNNKEL (reference sequence). The CDR3 spans 15 residues. Trimming cost V 0 bases and J 7 bases, with 15 bases left between them. CDR3 protein: CASSQDGRHDGGYTF. The CDR3 DNA reads as TGTGCCAGCAGCCAAGACGGTCGACACGACGGTGGCTACACCTTC.

This sequence joins TRBV4-2 and TRBJ2-3; TRBD2 aligns across 8 bases. Germline trimming cut 1 base from V and 0 bases from J; bases unmatched to any gene: 6. The germline gives CDR1 LGHNA, CDR2 YNFKEQ. The length of the CDR3 is 17 residues. The CDR3 protein is CASSQGGPSGSTDTQYF. For the CDR3, the DNA is TGTGCCAGCAGCCAAGGAGGACCTAGCGGGAGCACAGATACGCAGTATTTT.

The gene calls are TRBV9 and TRBJ2-1; 11 nucleotides align to TRBD2. The CDR3 consists of 15 residues. CDR1 is SGDLS and CDR2 is YYNGEE in the germline V gene. V gave up 3 bases and J gave up 4 bases; unmatched junction bases: 3. Here the CDR3 DNA reads TGTGCCAGCAGCGGAACTAGCGGGGGTTACAATGAGCAGTTCTTC. Translating gives CASSGTSGGYNEQFF.

This chain joins TRBV6-5 and TRBJ2-5; TRBD2 matches 8 bases. Trimming cost V 8 bases and J 4 bases; bases outside gene matches: 9. The CDR3 spans 14 residues. The germline V gene has CDR1 MNHEY and CDR2 SVGAGI. This chain's CDR3 is CASSGLAFRETQYF. The CDR3 DNA follows: TGTGCCAGCTCCGGACTAGCTTTTCGAGAGACCCAGTACTTC.

V gene TRBV19 combines with J gene TRBJ2-3, with TRBD2 matching over 12 bases. J was trimmed by 3 bases and V by 3 bases; bases with no gene match: 10. Germline-derived CDR1 and CDR2 are LNHDA and SQIVND (reference sequence). This CDR3 is 18 amino acids long. CDR3 sequence: CASSMPDLAGGETDTQYF. The CDR3 DNA reads as TGTGCCAGTAGTATGCCCGACCTAGCGGGAGGGGAGACAGATACGCAGTATTTT.

A single count supports this clone. This chain connects TRBV28 to TRBJ1-2; TRBD1 matches at 8 bases. J lost 7 bases, V lost 3 bases, and 7 bases had no gene match. Looked up from germline, CDR1 is MDHEN and CDR2 is SYDVKM. The length of the CDR3 is 14 residues. CDR3 sequence reads: CASSLSPGGGGYTF. CDR3 coding DNA: TGTGCCAGCAGTTTGTCCCCAGGGGGCGGTGGCTACACCTTC.

The genes are TRBV5-1 and TRBJ1-1; 8 nucleotides align to TRBD1. The V and J ends lost 5 bases and 4 bases, in that order; junction bases with no gene match: 13. Germline CDR1 SGHRS, CDR2 YFSETQ. The CDR3 runs to 16 residues. In nucleotides, the CDR3 is TGCGCCAGCAGGTTCTTTCCCTCGGACAGGGCCACTGAAGCTTTCTTT. This translates into CASRFFPSDRATEAFF.

The rearrangement joins TRBV3-1 (or the pseudogene TRBV3-2) to TRBJ2-5; 12 bases match TRBD2. Germline assignment: CDR1 LGHDT and CDR2 YNNKEL (reference sequence). Germline trimming cut 4 bases from V and 4 bases from J; bases unmatched to any gene: 13. CDR3 length equals 18 residues. Here the CDR3 DNA reads TGTGCCAGCAGCCTAGGGCCTAGCGGGAGGGCCGGGAGAGAGACCCAGTACTTC. Protein product: CASSLGPSGRAGRETQYF.

The chain is built from TRBV4-3 and TRBJ2-3; D is perhaps TRBD1 (6 bases). Germline loops: CDR1 LGHNA, CDR2 YSLEER. There are 16 residues in the CDR3. Trimming shortened V by 1 base and J by 1 base, and 12 bases separated the two germline ends. CDR3 region: CASSQGGGKGTDTQYF. The CDR3 DNA sequence: TGCGCCAGCAGCCAAGGAGGGGGAAAGGGCACAGATACGCAGTATTTT.

In this sample, this clone turned up a few times. The chain has TRBV5-6 and TRBJ1-5, with 9 bases lining up with TRBD1. V trimming: 0 bases; J trimming: 6 bases; junction bases outside the gene matches: 7. CDR3 length: 16 residues. Germline assignment: CDR1 SGHDT and CDR2 YYEEEE. The CDR3 DNA is TGTGCCAGCAGCTTGGCGGGACAGGGAAGCGGTCAGCCCCAGCATTTT. Amino acids: CASSLAGQGSGQPQHF.

V gene TRBV4-1 combines with J gene TRBJ2-7, with 8 bases aligning to TRBD1. CDR3 size: 13 residues. CDR1 is MGHRA, CDR2 YSYEKL, per germline. V shed 5 bases and J 3 bases; nucleotides not matched to a gene: 3. CDR3 DNA: TGCGCCAGCAGCTCAGGACAGGGCTACGAGCAGTACTTC. It specifies CASSSGQGYEQYF.

This chain joins TRBV9 and TRBJ2-1; TRBD2 aligns across 7 bases. The germline CDR1 and CDR2 sequences are SGDLS and YYNGEE. With 2 bases clipped from V and 3 bases from J, the junction kept 5 bases outside the gene matches. The length of the CDR3 is 15 residues. CDR3 residues: CASSVSGTIYNEQFF. The CDR3 nucleotides are TGTGCCAGCAGCGTGTCCGGGACTATCTACAATGAGCAGTTCTTC.

This clone was recorded only once. In DNA, the CDR3 is TGTGCCACAGCCGGGGGGCTGGGCTACACCTTC. It is translated as CATAGGLGYTF. This chain uses TRBV10-3 with TRBJ1-2; D is possibly TRBD1 (6 bases). This CDR3 has 11 amino acids. Looked up from germline, CDR1 is ENHRY and CDR2 is SYGVKD. Trimming took 10 bases from V and 8 from J, leaving 14 bases between them.

V is TRBV21-1 and J is TRBJ2-1; TRBD1, the D gene given by the table, was not confirmed from the DNA. TRBV21-1 is described as a pseudogene. The CDR3 covers 14 residues. CDR3 nucleotide sequence: TGTGCCAGCAGCAAAGCCTCAGGGGACCCTCCTCAGTTCTTC. Its translation is CASSKASGDPPQFF.

The chain uses TRBV5-4 and TRBJ1-2; no definite D call. Trimming left V 4 bases short and J 2 bases short, with 9 bases between. CDR1 is SGHNT, CDR2 YYREEE, per germline (reference sequence). The CDR3 loop spans 13 amino acids. The CDR3 is CASSTAGNYGYTF. CDR3 coding DNA: TGTGCCAGCAGCACAGCGGGGAACTATGGCTACACCTTC.

V gene TRBV6-5 combines with J gene TRBJ1-6; the D gene is possibly TRBD1 (6 bases). The V end was cut by 4 bases, the J end by 9 bases, with 16 bases between. The germline V gene encodes CDR1 MNHEY and CDR2 SVGAGI. The CDR3 length is 15 residues. CDR3 sequence: CASSSSGTRGSPLHF. The CDR3 region has the DNA TGTGCCAGCAGTTCGTCCGGGACACGGGGTTCACCCCTCCACTTT.

The chain links TRBV19 to TRBJ2-1, with 7 bases aligning to TRBD2. CDR3 length: 17 residues. The germline CDR1 and CDR2 sequences are LNHDA and SQIVND (reference sequence). J lost 7 bases, V lost 6 bases, and 18 bases had no gene match. CDR3 DNA: TGTGCCAGTAGCTTTACCCCCTGGACTCGGGGGGTGAATGAGCAGTTCTTC. It translates to CASSFTPWTRGVNEQFF. The full variable domain, with the rest looked up from reference TRBV19 and TRBJ2-1, is DGGITQSPKYLFRKEGQNVTLSCEQNLNHDAMYWYRQDPGQGLRLIYYSQIVNDFQKGDIAEGYSVSREKKESFPLTVTSAQKNPTAFYLCASSFTPWTRGVNEQFFGPGTRLTVL.

CDR3 in DNA: TGCGCCAGCAGTCCCCGACTAGCGAACACCGGGGAGCTGTTTTTT. It is translated as CASSPRLANTGELFF. This chain uses TRBV23-1 with TRBJ2-2, with D maybe TRBD2 (6 bases). TRBV23-1 is known as an ORF, though its function is uncertain. Trimming shortened V by 4 bases and J by 0 bases, and 9 bases separated the two germline ends. The CDR3 is made up of 15 amino acids.

The chain carries TRBV3-1 (or the pseudogene TRBV3-2) and TRBJ2-7; TRBD2 agrees at 13 bases. The CDR3 sequence is 15 residues long. Germline assignment: CDR1 LGHDT and CDR2 YNNKEL (reference sequence). V was clipped by 5 bases and J by 9 bases; unmatched bases: 10. CDR3 in amino acids: CASSEGLAGAWGQYF. Here the CDR3 DNA reads TGTGCCAGCAGCGAAGGACTAGCGGGGGCGTGGGGGCAGTACTTC.

J is TRBJ2-1 and V is TRBV6-4; D unclear. CDR1 and CDR2 (germline): MRHNA, SNTAGT. This CDR3 comprises 13 residues. The V and J ends lost 0 bases and 8 bases respectively, with 8 bases between them. CDR3 sequence (DNA): TGTGCCAGCAGTGACTCCTCTCCCGATGAGCAGTTCTTC. Its translation is CASSDSSPDEQFF.

This clone has only one observation. This rearrangement joins TRBV15 to TRBJ2-1, with TRBD2 identical over 10 bases. The ends lost 5 bases at V and 0 bases at J; junction bases unmatched: 10. The CDR3 has 18 residues. CDR1 is LNHNV, CDR2 YYDKDF, per germline (reference sequence). This chain's CDR3 is CATSSRWVAGGSYNEQFF. As DNA, the CDR3 is TGTGCCACCAGCTCCCGATGGGTAGCGGGGGGCTCCTACAATGAGCAGTTCTTC.